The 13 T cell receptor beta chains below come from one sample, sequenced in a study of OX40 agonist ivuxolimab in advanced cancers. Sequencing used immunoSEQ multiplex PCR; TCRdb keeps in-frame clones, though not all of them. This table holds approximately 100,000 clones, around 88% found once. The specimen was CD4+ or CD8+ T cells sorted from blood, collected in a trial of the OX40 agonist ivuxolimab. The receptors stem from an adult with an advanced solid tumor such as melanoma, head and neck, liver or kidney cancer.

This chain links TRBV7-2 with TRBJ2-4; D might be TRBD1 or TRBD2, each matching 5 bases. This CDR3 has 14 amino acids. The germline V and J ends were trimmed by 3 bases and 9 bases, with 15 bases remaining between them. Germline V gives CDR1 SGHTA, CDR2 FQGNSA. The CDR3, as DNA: TGTGCCAGCAGCTTGCTACAGGCTGCGGGCATTCAGTACTTC. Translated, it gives CASSLLQAAGIQYF.

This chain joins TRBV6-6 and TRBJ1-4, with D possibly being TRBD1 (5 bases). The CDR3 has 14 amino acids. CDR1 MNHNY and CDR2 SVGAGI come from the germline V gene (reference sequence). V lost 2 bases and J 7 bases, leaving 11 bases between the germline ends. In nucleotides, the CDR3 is TGTGCCAGCAGTTACGGGCAGGGAGGTGAAAAACTGTTTTTT. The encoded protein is CASSYGQGGEKLFF.

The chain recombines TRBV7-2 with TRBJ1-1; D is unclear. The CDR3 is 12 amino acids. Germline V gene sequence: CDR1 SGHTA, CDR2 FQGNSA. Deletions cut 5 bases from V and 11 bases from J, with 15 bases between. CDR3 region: CASSQIWVGAFF. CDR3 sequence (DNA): TGTGCCAGCAGCCAAATCTGGGTAGGGGCTTTCTTT.

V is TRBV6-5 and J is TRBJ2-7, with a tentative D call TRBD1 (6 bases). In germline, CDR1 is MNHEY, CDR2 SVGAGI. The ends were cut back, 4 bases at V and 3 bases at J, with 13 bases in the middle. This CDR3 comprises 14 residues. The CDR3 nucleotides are TGTGCCAGCAGTTCAAGACAGGTACTCTACGAGCAGTACTTC. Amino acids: CASSSRQVLYEQYF.

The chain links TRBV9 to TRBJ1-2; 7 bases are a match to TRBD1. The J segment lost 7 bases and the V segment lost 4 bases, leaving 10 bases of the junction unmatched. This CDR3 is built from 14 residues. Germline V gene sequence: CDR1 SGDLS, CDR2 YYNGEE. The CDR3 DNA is TGTGCCAGCAGCCCCCGAGACAGGGAATCTGGCTACACCTTC. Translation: CASSPRDRESGYTF.

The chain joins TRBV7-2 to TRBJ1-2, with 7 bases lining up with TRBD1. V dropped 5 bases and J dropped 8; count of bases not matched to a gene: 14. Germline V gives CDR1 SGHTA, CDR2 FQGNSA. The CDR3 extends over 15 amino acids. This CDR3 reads CASSPDRDRLWGYTF. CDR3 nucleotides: TGTGCCAGCAGCCCCGACAGGGACCGTCTATGGGGCTACACCTTC. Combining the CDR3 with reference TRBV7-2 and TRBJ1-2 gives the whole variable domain GAGVSQSPSNKVTEKGKDVELRCDPISGHTALYWYRQSLGQGLEFLIYFQGNSAPDKSGLPSDRFSAERTGGSVSTLTIQRTQQEDSAVYLCASSPDRDRLWGYTFGSGTRLTVV.

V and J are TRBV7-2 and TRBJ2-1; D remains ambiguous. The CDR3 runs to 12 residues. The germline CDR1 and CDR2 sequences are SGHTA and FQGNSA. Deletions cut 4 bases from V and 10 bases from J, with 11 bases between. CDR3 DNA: TGTGCCAGCAGCTCTTACCGGGCCGAGCAGTTCTTC. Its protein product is CASSSYRAEQFF.

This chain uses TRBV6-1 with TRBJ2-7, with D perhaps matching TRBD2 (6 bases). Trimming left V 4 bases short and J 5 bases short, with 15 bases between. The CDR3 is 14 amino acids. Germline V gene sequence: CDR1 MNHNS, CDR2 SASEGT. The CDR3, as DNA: TGTGCCAGCAGTGGACGGAGGGACTCAGACGAGCAGTACTTC. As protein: CASSGRRDSDEQYF.

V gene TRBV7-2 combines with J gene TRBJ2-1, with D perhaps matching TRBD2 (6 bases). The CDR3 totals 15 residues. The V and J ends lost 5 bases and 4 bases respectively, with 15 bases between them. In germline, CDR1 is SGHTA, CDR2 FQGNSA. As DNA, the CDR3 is TGTGCCAGCAGCCTAACTAGTGGGGGGTACAATGAGCAGTTCTTC. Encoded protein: CASSLTSGGYNEQFF. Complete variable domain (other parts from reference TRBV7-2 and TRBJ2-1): GAGVSQSPSNKVTEKGKDVELRCDPISGHTALYWYRQSLGQGLEFLIYFQGNSAPDKSGLPSDRFSAERTGGSVSTLTIQRTQQEDSAVYLCASSLTSGGYNEQFFGPGTRLTVL.

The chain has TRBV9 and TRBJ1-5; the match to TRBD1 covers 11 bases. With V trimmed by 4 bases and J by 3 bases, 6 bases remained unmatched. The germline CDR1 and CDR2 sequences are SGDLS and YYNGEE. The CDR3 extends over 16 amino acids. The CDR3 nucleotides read TGTGCCAGCAGCCTCGGGACAGGGGGTTTCAATCAGCCCCAGCATTTT. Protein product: CASSLGTGGFNQPQHF.

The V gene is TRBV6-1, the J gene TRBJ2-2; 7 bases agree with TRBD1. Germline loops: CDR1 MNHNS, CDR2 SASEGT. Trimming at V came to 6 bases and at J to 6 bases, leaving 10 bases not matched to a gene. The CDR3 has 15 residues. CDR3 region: CASRRGQAGSGELFF. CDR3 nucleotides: TGTGCCAGCAGGAGGGGGCAGGCTGGTTCCGGGGAGCTGTTTTTT.

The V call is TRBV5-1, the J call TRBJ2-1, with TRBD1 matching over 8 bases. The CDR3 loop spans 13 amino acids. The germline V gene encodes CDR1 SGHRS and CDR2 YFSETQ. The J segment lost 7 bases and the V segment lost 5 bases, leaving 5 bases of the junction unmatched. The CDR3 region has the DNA TGCGCCAGCAGGCAGACAGGGGTGAATGAGCAGTTCTTC. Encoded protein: CASRQTGVNEQFF.

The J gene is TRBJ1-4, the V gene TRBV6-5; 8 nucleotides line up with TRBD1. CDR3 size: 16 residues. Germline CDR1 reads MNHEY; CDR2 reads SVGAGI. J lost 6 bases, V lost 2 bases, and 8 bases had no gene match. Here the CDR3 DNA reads TGTGCCAGCAGTTACGCCGGGACAGGTCGAGATGAAAAACTGTTTTTT. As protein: CASSYAGTGRDEKLFF.